This TCR beta chain was sequenced during a study of blood T cell repertoires in COVID-19. Germline CDR1 reads SGHTS; CDR2 reads YDEGEE. J was trimmed by 0 bases and V by 0 bases; bases with no gene match: 3. The CDR3 is made up of 15 amino acids. Only in-frame clones appear in the TCRdb table, and some are missing; sequencing was by immunoSEQ multiplex PCR. This table has around 300,000 clones, roughly 89% appearing once. Enrollees, about 18 to 95 years old, lived in 24 US areas. In Cohort 3, a recovered donor had either two negative PCRs, clearance, or symptom resolution. This chain links TRBV5-8 with TRBJ2-7, with 7 nucleotides matching TRBD1. The receptor's source is a middle-aged woman who had recovered from COVID-19. Material: PBMCs or T cells enriched from blood (not recorded which). CDR3 loop: CASSLVGQASYEQYF. In DNA form, the CDR3 reads TGTGCCAGCAGCTTGGTAGGACAGGCCTCCTACGAGCAGTACTTC.